This T cell receptor (beta chain) derives from a study of blood T cell repertoires in COVID-19. Study-level information: In each case, the material was cDNA or gDNA derived from T cells, B-cell-depleted T cells, or PBMCs.

Assay: immunoSEQ multiplex PCR; the TCRdb copy retains only in-frame clones and omits some. The sample contains approximately 140,000 clones, about four fifths of which appear only once. Trimming stripped 1 base from V and 3 bases from J, with 7 bases between. This CDR3 has 13 residues. Individuals aged about 18 to 100 years were recruited from fewer than 25 US areas. Sequencing was done on a sample of PBMCs or T cells enriched from blood (not recorded which). The J gene is TRBJ2-7, the V gene TRBV12-3 or TRBV12-4; D is unresolved. The source is a man aged 35-49 years with acute COVID-19. Here the CDR3 DNA reads TGTGCCAGCAGTTTAGGCAGGTACTACGAGCAGTACTTC. Its translation is CASSLGRYYEQYF.